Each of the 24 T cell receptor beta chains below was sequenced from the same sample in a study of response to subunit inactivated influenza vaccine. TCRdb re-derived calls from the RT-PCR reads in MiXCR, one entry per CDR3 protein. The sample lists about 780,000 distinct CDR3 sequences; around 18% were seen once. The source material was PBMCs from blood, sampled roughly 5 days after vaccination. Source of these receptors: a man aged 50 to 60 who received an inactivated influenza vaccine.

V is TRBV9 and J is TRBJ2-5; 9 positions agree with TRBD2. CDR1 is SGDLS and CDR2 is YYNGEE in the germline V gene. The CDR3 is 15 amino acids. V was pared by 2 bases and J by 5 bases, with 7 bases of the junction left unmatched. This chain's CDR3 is CASSVVLAGRETQYF. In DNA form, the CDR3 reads TGTGCCAGCAGCGTGGTTCTAGCGGGGCGCGAGACCCAGTACTTC.

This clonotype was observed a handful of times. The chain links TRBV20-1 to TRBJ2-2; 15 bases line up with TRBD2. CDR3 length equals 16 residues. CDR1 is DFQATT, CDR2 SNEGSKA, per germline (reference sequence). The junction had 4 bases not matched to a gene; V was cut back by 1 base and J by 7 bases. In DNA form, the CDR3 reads TGCAGTGCTAGAGGGACTAGCGGGAGGGCGAACGGGGAGCTGTTTTTT. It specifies CSARGTSGRANGELFF.

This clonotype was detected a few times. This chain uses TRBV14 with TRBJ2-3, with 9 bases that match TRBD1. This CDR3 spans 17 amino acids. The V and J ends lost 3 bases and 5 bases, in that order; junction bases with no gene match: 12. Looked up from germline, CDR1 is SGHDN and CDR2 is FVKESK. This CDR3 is CASSHGLPGQGEDTQYF. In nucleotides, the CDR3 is TGTGCCAGCAGCCACGGTCTGCCGGGACAGGGAGAAGATACGCAGTATTTT.

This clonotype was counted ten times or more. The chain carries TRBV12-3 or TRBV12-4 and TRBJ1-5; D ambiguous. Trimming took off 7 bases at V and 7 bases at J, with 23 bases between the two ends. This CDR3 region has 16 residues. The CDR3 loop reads CASTLDQNYFGQPQHF. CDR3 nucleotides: TGTGCCAGCACCCTGGACCAGAACTACTTCGGGCAGCCCCAGCATTTT.

The CDR3 DNA follows: TGTGCCACCAGCAGGGGACTAGCGGGACGAGGCGCAGGGGAGCTGTTTTTT. It yields the protein CATSRGLAGRGAGELFF. This chain joins TRBV15 and TRBJ2-2; 13 nucleotides match TRBD2. Germline lookup yields CDR1 LNHNV and CDR2 YYDKDF (reference sequence). The ends lost 3 bases at V and 8 bases at J; junction bases unmatched: 9. The CDR3 runs 17 residues.

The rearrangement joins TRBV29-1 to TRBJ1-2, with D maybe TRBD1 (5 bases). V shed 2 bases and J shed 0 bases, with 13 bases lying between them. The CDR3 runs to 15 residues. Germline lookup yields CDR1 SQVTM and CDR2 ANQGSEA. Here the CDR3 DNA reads TGCAGCGTTGAAATCCCAGGGAAGGCTAACTATGGCTACACCTTC. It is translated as CSVEIPGKANYGYTF.

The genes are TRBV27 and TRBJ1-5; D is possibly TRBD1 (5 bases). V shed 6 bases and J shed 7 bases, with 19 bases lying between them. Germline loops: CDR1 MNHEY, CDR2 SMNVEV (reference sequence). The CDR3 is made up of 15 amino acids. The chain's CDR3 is CASRHNPGMGQPQHF. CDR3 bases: TGTGCCAGCAGACATAATCCAGGGATGGGGCAGCCCCAGCATTTT.

The DNA of the CDR3 is TGTGCCAGCAGCGTAGCTCGTCGGGCAGGGTACAATGAGCAGTTCTTC. Translated: CASSVARRAGYNEQFF. This rearrangement joins TRBV9 to TRBJ2-1; D perhaps matches TRBD1 (5 bases). Germline assignment: CDR1 SGDLS and CDR2 YYNGEE. The CDR3 has 16 amino acids. Trimming shortened V by 0 bases and J by 4 bases, and 14 bases separated the two germline ends. Filled out from reference TRBV9 and TRBJ2-1, the complete variable domain reads DSGVTQTPKHLITATGQRVTLRCSPRSGDLSVYWYQQSLDQGLQFLIQYYNGEERAKGNILERFSAQQFPDLHSELNLSSLELGDSALYFCASSVARRAGYNEQFFGPGTRLTVL.

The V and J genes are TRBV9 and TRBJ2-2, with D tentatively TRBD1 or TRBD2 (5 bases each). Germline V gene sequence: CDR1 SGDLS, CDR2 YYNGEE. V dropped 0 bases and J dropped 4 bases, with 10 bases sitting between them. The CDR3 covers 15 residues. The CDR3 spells CASSVETGATGELFF. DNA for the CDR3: TGTGCCAGCAGCGTAGAAACCGGGGCCACCGGGGAGCTGTTTTTT.

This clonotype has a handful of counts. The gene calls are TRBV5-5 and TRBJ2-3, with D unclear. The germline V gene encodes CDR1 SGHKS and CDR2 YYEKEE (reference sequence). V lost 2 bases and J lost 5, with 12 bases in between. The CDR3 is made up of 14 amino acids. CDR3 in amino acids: CASSFRESIDTQYF. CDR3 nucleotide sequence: TGTGCCAGCAGCTTTAGAGAATCCATAGATACGCAGTATTTT.

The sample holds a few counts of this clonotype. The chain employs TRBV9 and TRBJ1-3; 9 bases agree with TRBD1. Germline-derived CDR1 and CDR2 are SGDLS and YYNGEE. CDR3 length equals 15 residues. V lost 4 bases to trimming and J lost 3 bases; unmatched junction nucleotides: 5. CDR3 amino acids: CASSTRTGVGNTIYF. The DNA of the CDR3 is TGTGCCAGCAGCACCCGGACAGGGGTTGGAAACACCATATATTTT. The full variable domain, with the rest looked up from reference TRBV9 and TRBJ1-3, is DSGVTQTPKHLITATGQRVTLRCSPRSGDLSVYWYQQSLDQGLQFLIQYYNGEERAKGNILERFSAQQFPDLHSELNLSSLELGDSALYFCASSTRTGVGNTIYFGEGSWLTVV.

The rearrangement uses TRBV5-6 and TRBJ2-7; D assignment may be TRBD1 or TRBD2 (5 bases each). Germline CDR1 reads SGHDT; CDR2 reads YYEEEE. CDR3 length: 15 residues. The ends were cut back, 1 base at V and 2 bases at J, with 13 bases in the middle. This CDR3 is CASSLKGPSTYEQYF. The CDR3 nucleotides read TGTGCCAGCAGCTTGAAGGGACCTTCTACCTACGAGCAGTACTTC.

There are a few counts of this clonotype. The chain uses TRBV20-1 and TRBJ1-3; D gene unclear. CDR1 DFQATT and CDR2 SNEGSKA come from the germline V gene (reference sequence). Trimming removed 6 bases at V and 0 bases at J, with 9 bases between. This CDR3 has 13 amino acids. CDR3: CSAGRGSGNTIYF. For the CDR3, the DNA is TGCAGTGCCGGACGGGGCTCTGGAAACACCATATATTTT.

In DNA form, the CDR3 reads TGTGCCACCAGTGACCGCCCGGGACTAGCGAGGCCAAGCTCCTACAATGAGCAGTTCTTC. Amino acid sequence: CATSDRPGLARPSSYNEQFF. The J gene is TRBJ2-1, the V gene TRBV24-1; 10 bases line up with TRBD2. This CDR3 has 20 residues. V gave up 4 bases and J gave up 0 bases; unmatched junction bases: 14. From germline, CDR1 is KGHDR and CDR2 SFDVKD.

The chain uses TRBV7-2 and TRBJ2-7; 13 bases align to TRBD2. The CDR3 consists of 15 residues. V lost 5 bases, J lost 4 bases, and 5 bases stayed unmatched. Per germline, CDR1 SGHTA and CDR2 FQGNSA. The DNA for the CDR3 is TGTGCCAGCAGCCGCGAGGGACTAGCGGGATACGAGCAGTACTTC. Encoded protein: CASSREGLAGYEQYF.

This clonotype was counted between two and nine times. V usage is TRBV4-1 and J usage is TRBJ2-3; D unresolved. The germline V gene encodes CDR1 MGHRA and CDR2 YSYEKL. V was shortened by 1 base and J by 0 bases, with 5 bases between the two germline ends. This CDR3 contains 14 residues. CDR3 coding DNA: TGCGCCAGCAGCCAAGTGGGGAGCACAGATACGCAGTATTTT. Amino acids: CASSQVGSTDTQYF.

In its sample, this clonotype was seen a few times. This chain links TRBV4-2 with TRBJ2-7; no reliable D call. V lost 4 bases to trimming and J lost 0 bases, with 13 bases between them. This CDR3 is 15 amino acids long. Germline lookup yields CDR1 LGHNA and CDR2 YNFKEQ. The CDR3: CASSREKASSYEQYF. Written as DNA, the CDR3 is TGTGCCAGCAGCCGAGAGAAGGCGAGCTCCTACGAGCAGTACTTC.

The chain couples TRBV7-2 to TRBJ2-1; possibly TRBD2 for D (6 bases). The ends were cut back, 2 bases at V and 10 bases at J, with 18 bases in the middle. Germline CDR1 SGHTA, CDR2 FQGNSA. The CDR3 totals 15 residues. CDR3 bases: TGTGCCAGCAGCTTAAGTGCGGGAACCTTCACAGAGCAGTTCTTC. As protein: CASSLSAGTFTEQFF.

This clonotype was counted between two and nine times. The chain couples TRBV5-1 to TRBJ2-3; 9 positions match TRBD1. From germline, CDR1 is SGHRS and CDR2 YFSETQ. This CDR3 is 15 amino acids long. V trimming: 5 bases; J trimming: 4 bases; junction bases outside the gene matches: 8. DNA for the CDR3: TGCGCCAGCAGGCCTACAGGGGGCGCATCAGATACGCAGTATTTT. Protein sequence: CASRPTGGASDTQYF. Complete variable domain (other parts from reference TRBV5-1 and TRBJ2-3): KAGVTQTPRYLIKTRGQQVTLSCSPISGHRSVSWYQQTPGQGLQFLFEYFSETQRNKGNFPGRFSGRQFSNSRSEMNVSTLELGDSALYLCASRPTGGASDTQYFGPGTRLTVL.

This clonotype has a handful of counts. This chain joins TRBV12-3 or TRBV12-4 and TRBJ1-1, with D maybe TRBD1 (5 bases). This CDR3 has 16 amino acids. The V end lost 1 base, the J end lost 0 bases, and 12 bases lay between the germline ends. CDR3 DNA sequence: TGTGCCAGCAGTTTAGAAAGGGGCCGGCTGAACACTGAAGCTTTCTTT. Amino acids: CASSLERGRLNTEAFF.

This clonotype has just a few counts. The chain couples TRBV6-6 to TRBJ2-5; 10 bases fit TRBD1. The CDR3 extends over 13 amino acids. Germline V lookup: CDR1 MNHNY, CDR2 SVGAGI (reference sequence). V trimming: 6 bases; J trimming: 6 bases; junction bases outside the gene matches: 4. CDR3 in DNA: TGTGCCAGCAGCGGGACAGGGGCACAGACCCAGTACTTC. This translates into CASSGTGAQTQYF.

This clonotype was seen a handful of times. The CDR3 reads CSGEGLAGGPYNEQFF. The CDR3 DNA reads TGCAGTGGCGAGGGACTAGCGGGAGGACCCTACAATGAGCAGTTCTTC. The chain combines TRBV20-1 with TRBJ2-1; 15 nucleotides align to TRBD2. This CDR3 has 16 amino acids. After removal of 7 bases from V and 2 bases from J, the junction contained 6 bases not matched to a gene. Germline loops: CDR1 DFQATT, CDR2 SNEGSKA (reference sequence).

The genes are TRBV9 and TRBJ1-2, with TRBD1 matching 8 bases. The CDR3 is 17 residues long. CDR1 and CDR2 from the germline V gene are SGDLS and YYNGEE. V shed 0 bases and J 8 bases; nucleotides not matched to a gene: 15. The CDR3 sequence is CASSVALNPRGQRGYTF. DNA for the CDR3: TGTGCCAGCAGCGTAGCCTTGAACCCCAGGGGGCAACGCGGCTACACCTTC.

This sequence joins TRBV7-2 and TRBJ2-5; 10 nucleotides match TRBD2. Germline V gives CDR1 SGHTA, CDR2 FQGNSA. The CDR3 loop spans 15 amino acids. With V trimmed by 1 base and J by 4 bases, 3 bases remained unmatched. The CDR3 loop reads CASSLELAGLETQYF. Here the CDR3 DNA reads TGTGCCAGCAGCTTAGAACTAGCGGGATTAGAGACCCAGTACTTC.